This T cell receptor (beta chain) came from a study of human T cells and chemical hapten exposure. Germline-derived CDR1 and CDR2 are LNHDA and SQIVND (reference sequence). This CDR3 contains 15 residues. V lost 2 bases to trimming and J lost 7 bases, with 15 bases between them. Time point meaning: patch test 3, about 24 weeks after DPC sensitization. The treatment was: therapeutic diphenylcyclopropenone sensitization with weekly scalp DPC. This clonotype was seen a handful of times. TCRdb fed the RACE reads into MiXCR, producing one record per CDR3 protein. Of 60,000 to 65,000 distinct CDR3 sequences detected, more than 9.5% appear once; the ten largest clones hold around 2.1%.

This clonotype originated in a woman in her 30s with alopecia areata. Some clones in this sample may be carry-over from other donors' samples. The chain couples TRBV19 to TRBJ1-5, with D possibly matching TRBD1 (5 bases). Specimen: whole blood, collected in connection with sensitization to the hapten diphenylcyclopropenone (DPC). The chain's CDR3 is CASSIMGQGRQPQHF. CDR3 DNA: TGTGCCAGTAGTATAATGGGTCAGGGAAGACAGCCCCAGCATTTT.